The 20 T cell receptor beta chains given below trace back to one sample, sequenced in a study of blood T cell repertoires in COVID-19. Method: immunoSEQ multiplex PCR; TCRdb's copy keeps in-frame clones and lacks some. The sample holds over 200,000 clones, 80% to 90% seen once. The material sequenced was PBMCs or T cells enriched from blood (not recorded which). These receptors came from a woman in her 50s who had recovered from COVID-19.

V and J are TRBV5-1 and TRBJ2-3, with D hard to call. Trimming pared 2 bases from V and 2 bases from J, leaving 12 bases between. The CDR3 consists of 15 residues. Looked up from germline, CDR1 is SGHRS and CDR2 is YFSETQ. The CDR3 sequence is CASSFLDSTTDTQYF. DNA for the CDR3: TGCGCCAGCAGCTTCCTAGATTCGACCACAGATACGCAGTATTTT.

The chain couples TRBV2 to TRBJ1-2; TRBD1 matches at 8 bases. V lost 11 bases, J lost 5 bases, and 10 bases stayed unmatched. The length of the CDR3 is 13 residues. Looked up from germline, CDR1 is SNHLY and CDR2 is FYNNEI. Written as DNA, the CDR3 is TGTGCCGGGGTTACAGGGGGTCCATATGGCTACACCTTC. It is translated as CAGVTGGPYGYTF.

This chain connects TRBV24-1 to TRBJ2-1; D gene unclear. The V end was cut by 3 bases, the J end by 3 bases, with 14 bases between. Per the germline V gene, CDR1 is KGHDR and CDR2 is SFDVKD. The CDR3 is 16 amino acids. Here the CDR3 DNA reads TGTGCCACCAGTGATAGTGGAACAGAATACTACAATGAGCAGTTCTTC. This codes for CATSDSGTEYYNEQFF.

The CDR3 sequence is CASSTGLAGIGELFF. For the CDR3, the DNA is TGTGCCAGCAGTACGGGACTAGCGGGAATCGGGGAGCTGTTTTTT. The chain has TRBV2 and TRBJ2-2, with 13 bases identical to TRBD2. Germline CDR1 and CDR2: SNHLY and FYNNEI. With V trimmed by 5 bases and J by 7 bases, 4 bases remained unmatched. The CDR3 extends over 15 amino acids.

The chain has TRBV7-2 and TRBJ1-2, with TRBD1 matching over 9 bases. The V gene end was trimmed by 5 bases and the J gene end by 5 bases; junction bases not matched to a gene: 9. The CDR3 is 15 amino acids. Per germline, CDR1 SGHTA and CDR2 FQGNSA. DNA for the CDR3: TGTGCCAGCAGCCCCCGACAGGGGGGGGGTTATGGCTACACCTTC. Translating it yields CASSPRQGGGYGYTF.

This clone was observed at least ten times. The V gene is TRBV30, the J gene TRBJ1-1; no clear D. Trimming removed 1 base from V and 4 bases from J, with 4 bases in between. The CDR3 totals 11 residues. CDR1 and CDR2 from the germline V gene are GTSNPN and SVGIG (reference sequence). CDR3 in DNA: TGTGCCTGGAGTGGCAGCACTGAAGCTTTCTTT. Encoded protein: CAWSGSTEAFF.

The rearrangement uses TRBV5-1 and TRBJ1-6; 7 positions agree with TRBD1. The CDR3 length is 15 residues. V shed 1 base and J 7 bases; nucleotides not matched to a gene: 5. Germline lookup yields CDR1 SGHRS and CDR2 YFSETQ. In DNA, the CDR3 is TGCGCCAGCAGCTTGACGGGACAGACAAATTCACCCCTCCACTTT. Its translation is CASSLTGQTNSPLHF.

V and J are TRBV7-9 and TRBJ2-3; 11 bases are shared with TRBD2. The V gene's germline CDR1 is SEHNR and CDR2 FQNEAQ (reference sequence). J was trimmed by 5 bases and V by 4 bases; bases with no gene match: 8. The CDR3 loop spans 16 amino acids. CDR3 DNA: TGTGCCAGCAGCTCGTCGACTAGCGGGAACGTAGATACGCAGTATTTT. Amino acid sequence: CASSSSTSGNVDTQYF.

The chain uses TRBV19 and TRBJ2-1; D possibly corresponds to TRBD2 (6 bases). CDR1 is LNHDA and CDR2 is SQIVND in the germline V gene (reference sequence). The CDR3 totals 14 residues. V was shortened by 3 bases and J by 8 bases, with 14 bases between the two germline ends. CDR3 coding DNA: TGTGCCAGTAGTATTTCTGCGGGGAGCGATGAGCAGTTCTTC. Translating gives CASSISAGSDEQFF.

The J gene is TRBJ2-1, the V gene TRBV10-1; 13 bases agree with TRBD2. Per the germline V gene, CDR1 is WNHNN and CDR2 is SYGVQD (reference sequence). Unmatched junction bases numbered 14, after V lost 7 bases and J lost 5 bases. CDR3 size: 18 residues. The CDR3 protein is CASTSPVGLAGINNEQFF. Here the CDR3 DNA reads TGCGCCAGCACCAGCCCAGTGGGACTAGCGGGAATCAACAATGAGCAGTTCTTC.

The chain couples TRBV7-2 to TRBJ2-1; D possibly corresponds to TRBD2 (6 bases). Germline V gene sequence: CDR1 SGHTA, CDR2 FQGNSA. The CDR3 has 13 amino acids. The V and J ends lost 3 bases and 8 bases respectively, with 11 bases between them. The CDR3 sequence is CASSLRSGDEQFF. CDR3 nucleotides: TGTGCCAGCAGCTTGAGATCGGGGGATGAGCAGTTCTTC.

This clone was observed once. V is TRBV27 and J is TRBJ2-7; 12 bases are a match to TRBD2. The germline V gene has CDR1 MNHEY and CDR2 SMNVEV (reference sequence). CDR3 length equals 15 residues. After removal of 5 bases from V and 2 bases from J, the junction contained 4 bases not matched to a gene. The CDR3 nucleotides read TGTGCCAGCAGTCCCCGGACTAGCGGGACCTACGAGCAGTACTTC. Translation: CASSPRTSGTYEQYF.

The CDR3 coding sequence is TGTGCCATTGGGACTAGCGGGAGTCTCTACAATGAGCAGTTCTTC. It is translated as CAIGTSGSLYNEQFF. The genes are TRBV10-3 and TRBJ2-1, with 14 bases lining up with TRBD2. The CDR3 spans 15 residues. The junction had 4 bases not matched to a gene; V was cut back by 9 bases and J by 3 bases. Germline V lookup: CDR1 ENHRY, CDR2 SYGVKD.

The chain couples TRBV11-2 to TRBJ2-7; 7 bases map to TRBD1. The CDR3 length is 17 residues. The V gene's germline CDR1 is SGHAT and CDR2 FQNNGV. The V segment lost 1 base and the J segment 6 bases; nucleotides outside the gene matches: 15. In nucleotides, the CDR3 is TGTGCCAGCAGCTTAGCAGGGGGAACCCCAAATTTAGGCGAGCAGTACTTC. This encodes CASSLAGGTPNLGEQYF.

The chain joins TRBV7-9 to TRBJ2-5; D possibly corresponds to TRBD1 (6 bases). Germline V gene data show CDR1 as SEHNR and CDR2 as FQNEAQ (reference sequence). V dropped 4 bases and J dropped 2 bases, with 20 bases sitting between them. The CDR3 loop spans 17 amino acids. The CDR3 sequence is CASSYWAGVYRQETQYF. DNA for the CDR3: TGTGCCAGCAGCTACTGGGCAGGGGTGTATCGGCAAGAGACCCAGTACTTC.

The genes are TRBV27 and TRBJ2-4; D is ambiguous. There are 15 residues in the CDR3. V lost 4 bases and J lost 0, with 10 bases in between. Germline lookup yields CDR1 MNHEY and CDR2 SMNVEV (reference sequence). CDR3 nucleotide sequence: TGTGCCAGCAGTTATGTCGGGTTAGCCAAAAACATTCAGTACTTC. Its translation is CASSYVGLAKNIQYF.

This chain joins TRBV3-1 (or the pseudogene TRBV3-2) and TRBJ2-7, with TRBD2 matching 11 bases. The CDR3 is made up of 17 amino acids. V shed 2 bases, J shed 4 bases, and the junction held 10 bases outside the gene matches. Germline CDR1 LGHDT, CDR2 YNNKEL (reference sequence). CDR3 region: CASSQLGLAASPYEQYF. CDR3 in DNA: TGTGCCAGCAGCCAACTGGGACTAGCGGCATCTCCATACGAGCAGTACTTC.

The V call is TRBV20-1, the J call TRBJ2-7; no clear D gene. The CDR3 loop spans 14 amino acids. The germline V gene encodes CDR1 DFQATT and CDR2 SNEGSKA (reference sequence). Trimming took off 3 bases at V and 0 bases at J, with 12 bases between the two ends. CDR3 nucleotide sequence: TGCAGTGCTAGTTTCACCAGAAACTCCTACGAGCAGTACTTC. Encoded protein: CSASFTRNSYEQYF.

This rearrangement joins TRBV7-8 to TRBJ2-7; D unresolved. The CDR3 runs 11 residues. Germline CDR1 is SGHVS and CDR2 is FQNEAQ. The V end lost 5 bases, the J end lost 4 bases, and 6 bases lay between the germline ends. The CDR3 coding sequence is TGTGCCAGCAGCCCCGGTTACGAGCAGTACTTC. It is translated as CASSPGYEQYF.

V usage is TRBV28 and J usage is TRBJ2-7; D may be TRBD2 (6 bases). V gave up 3 bases and J gave up 5 bases, with 8 bases separating them. The germline gives CDR1 MDHEN, CDR2 SYDVKM. The CDR3 has 12 residues. The CDR3 DNA follows: TGTGCCAGCAGTTTTCCGGGGGACGAGCAGTACTTC. Translated, it gives CASSFPGDEQYF.